The clone carrying this T cell receptor beta chain was observed a single time. From germline, CDR1 is LNHDA and CDR2 SQIVND (reference sequence). The V gene lost 6 bases and the J gene lost 4 bases, with 12 bases spanning the gap. The CDR3 is made up of 13 amino acids. The data are from a study of blood T cell repertoires in COVID-19. Study-wide background: Sites in the United States, Italy and Spain provided acute and convalescent COVID-19 samples. From T cells, B-cell-depleted T cells, or PBMCs came the material, which was cDNA or gDNA.

Per the original data handling: Nucleated cell number was recorded as an estimate derived from reference gene primer amplification. The repertoire was sequenced with immunoSEQ multiplex PCR; TCRdb's copy has only in-frame clones and lacks some. V, J and clone size derive from that table, while D and trimming were established from the DNA sequence. The table includes 150,000 to 200,000 clones, roughly 86% detected once. The receptor was derived from an elderly woman in a cohort sampled during active or convalescent COVID-19. Sequencing was carried out using peripheral blood. The V gene is TRBV19, the J gene TRBJ1-2; D is ambiguous. DNA for the CDR3: TGTGCCAGTAGCACCGACGGCGGCTATGGCTACACCTTC. Its protein product is CASSTDGGYGYTF.